A single sample gave rise to the 5 T cell receptor beta chains below, sequenced in a study of identical twins. Via MiXCR, TCRdb re-called the 5' RACE reads, giving one row per CDR3 protein. The sample has about 570,000 distinct CDR3 sequences; around a tenth are singletons. These same data were also listed under a study on yellow fever vaccine responses in identical twins.

The source material was PBMCs. These receptors originate from a young woman in good health.

This clonotype has ten or more counts. The chain has TRBV5-1 and TRBJ1-5, with a tentative D call TRBD1 (5 bases). The CDR3 runs 16 residues. With 0 bases removed from V and 0 bases from J, the gap between germline ends came to 10 bases. Germline CDR1 is SGHRS and CDR2 is YFSETQ. The CDR3 nucleotides are TGCGCCAGCAGCTTGGCAGGGCCCGATAGCAATCAGCCCCAGCATTTT. Translating it yields CASSLAGPDSNQPQHF.

This clonotype was picked up a small number of times. The V call is TRBV28, the J call TRBJ2-4; D possibly corresponds to TRBD1 (5 bases). This CDR3 has 18 residues. Germline V gives CDR1 MDHEN, CDR2 SYDVKM. V dropped 2 bases and J dropped 0 bases, with 17 bases sitting between them. The CDR3 nucleotides read TGTGCCAGCAGTTTACTTATCATCGGCAGGGTAGCCAAAAACATTCAGTACTTC. Amino acids: CASSLLIIGRVAKNIQYF.

The chain carries TRBV9 and TRBJ2-4; D possibly corresponds to TRBD1 (7 bases). The ends were cut back, 4 bases at V and 4 bases at J, with 15 bases in the middle. The CDR3 has 15 residues. Germline V gives CDR1 SGDLS, CDR2 YYNGEE. The CDR3 nucleotides are TGTGCCAGCAGCTCCACGACAGGGACTAAAAACATTCAGTACTTC. Encoded protein: CASSSTTGTKNIQYF.

In its sample, this clonotype was seen many times. J is TRBJ2-7 and V is TRBV5-6; 12 bases agree with TRBD1. Germline trimming cut 6 bases from V and 6 bases from J; bases unmatched to any gene: 10. CDR1 SGHDT and CDR2 YYEEEE come from the germline V gene. This CDR3 comprises 15 residues. The CDR3: CASNEIGTGGSEQYF. For the CDR3, the DNA is TGTGCCAGCAACGAAATCGGGACAGGGGGCTCCGAGCAGTACTTC.

The chain links TRBV15 to TRBJ2-3; D not resolved. V lost 8 bases and J 4 bases, leaving 13 bases between the germline ends. There are 13 residues in the CDR3. From germline, CDR1 is LNHNV and CDR2 YYDKDF (reference sequence). The CDR3 here is CATYGPPADTQYF. The CDR3 region has the DNA TGTGCCACCTACGGGCCTCCCGCAGATACGCAGTATTTT. Full variable domain (outside the CDR3, taken from reference TRBV15 and TRBJ2-3): DAMVIQNPRYQVTQFGKPVTLSCSQTLNHNVMYWYQQKSSQAPKLLFHYYDKDFNNEADTPDNFQSRRPNTSFCFLDIRSPGLGDTAMYLCATYGPPADTQYFGPGTRLTVL.